These 13 T cell receptor beta chains came from one sample sequenced in a study of cytomegalovirus exposure and HLA in healthy donors. It was with 60 Vbeta and 13 Jbeta primers that the PCR ran. The table came from immunoSEQ multiplex PCR; TCRdb's copy has only in-frame clones and leaves some out. This table has 150,000 to 200,000 clones, around 77% appearing once. The sample consisted of PBMCs. The receptors shown here come from a young woman in good health and CMV-seronegative.

This chain uses TRBV7-3 with TRBJ1-2; D might be TRBD1 (5 bases). Looked up from germline, CDR1 is SGHTA and CDR2 is FQGTGA. V lost 5 bases and J lost 6, with 19 bases in between. This CDR3 has 15 amino acids. This CDR3 reads CASSPSGGELNGYTF. The CDR3 bases are TGTGCCAGCAGCCCCTCGGGGGGGGAGTTAAATGGCTACACCTTC.

This chain uses TRBV9 with TRBJ1-1; weak D call: TRBD1 (5 bases). The germline V gene encodes CDR1 SGDLS and CDR2 YYNGEE. CDR3 length: 16 residues. The ends were cut back, 0 bases at V and 5 bases at J, with 17 bases in the middle. The CDR3 coding sequence is TGTGCCAGCAGCGTAGAAGGCGGGGGGAGGGAAACTGAAGCTTTCTTT. Its translation is CASSVEGGGRETEAFF.

This clone appeared a single time. The genes are TRBV7-9 and TRBJ1-1; 7 bases map to TRBD1. This CDR3 contains 14 residues. CDR1 is SEHNR and CDR2 is FQNEAQ in the germline V gene (reference sequence). V lost 2 bases and J lost 7; bases outside the gene matches: 7. The CDR3 nucleotides read TGTGCCAGCAGCTTAAAAGGGGGCAGGGATGAAGCTTTCTTT. Amino acids: CASSLKGGRDEAFF.

Only a few counts were recorded for this clone. V gene TRBV11-3 combines with J gene TRBJ1-1; 7 nucleotides agree with TRBD1. Germline CDR1 SGHNT, CDR2 YENEEA. The CDR3 covers 16 residues. The ends lost 5 bases at V and 1 base at J; junction bases unmatched: 10. The CDR3 loop is CASSQGWTGSNTEAFF. The DNA of the CDR3 is TGTGCCAGCAGCCAAGGCTGGACAGGTTCGAACACTGAAGCTTTCTTT.

This clone was observed a few times. The V and J genes are TRBV9 and TRBJ1-3, with 7 bases fitting TRBD1. The germline CDR1 and CDR2 sequences are SGDLS and YYNGEE. V was clipped by 4 bases and J by 0 bases; unmatched bases: 10. The CDR3 has 17 amino acids. The CDR3 reads CASSLGTVAFSGNTIYF. In DNA form, the CDR3 reads TGTGCCAGCAGCCTCGGGACAGTCGCCTTCTCTGGAAACACCATATATTTT.

The V gene is TRBV30, the J gene TRBJ2-3, with 8 bases fitting TRBD1. In germline, CDR1 is GTSNPN, CDR2 SVGIG (reference sequence). This CDR3 region has 15 residues. Trimming took 4 bases from V and 5 from J; bases not matched to a gene: 11. Here the CDR3 reads CAWTLAGGAGDTQYF. CDR3 nucleotide sequence: TGTGCCTGGACTTTAGCAGGGGGCGCGGGAGATACGCAGTATTTT.

This clone was seen a single time. The chain combines TRBV7-2 with TRBJ1-1, with 9 bases identical to TRBD1. The ends lost 3 bases at V and 4 bases at J; junction bases unmatched: 3. The CDR3 is 14 amino acids. From germline, CDR1 is SGHTA and CDR2 FQGNSA. CDR3 coding DNA: TGTGCCAGCAGCTTCGGGACAGGGACCACTGAAGCTTTCTTT. Protein product: CASSFGTGTTEAFF.

The V call is TRBV25-1, the J call TRBJ1-2, with 8 nucleotides matching TRBD1. The length of the CDR3 is 16 residues. The V segment lost 2 bases and the J segment 7 bases; nucleotides outside the gene matches: 12. Germline CDR1 is MGHDK and CDR2 is SYGVNS. CDR3 region: CASSEPRAGGAGGYTF. CDR3 DNA sequence: TGTGCCAGCAGTGAACCTCGGGCAGGGGGCGCCGGTGGCTACACCTTC.

The chain combines TRBV2 with TRBJ1-1, with TRBD1 matching over 9 bases. CDR1 and CDR2 from the germline V gene are SNHLY and FYNNEI. The CDR3 totals 14 residues. Trimming took 5 bases from V and 3 from J; bases not matched to a gene: 4. This CDR3 reads CASSWTGAYTEAFF. The DNA of the CDR3 is TGTGCCAGCAGTTGGACAGGGGCTTACACTGAAGCTTTCTTT.

This chain links TRBV10-3 with TRBJ2-1, with 8 bases lining up with TRBD2. J was trimmed by 6 bases and V by 2 bases; bases with no gene match: 3. CDR1 is ENHRY and CDR2 is SYGVKD in the germline V gene. This CDR3 contains 14 residues. The CDR3 DNA sequence: TGTGCCATCAGTGAGGGACTAGCAGGCAATGAGCAGTTCTTC. Translated, it gives CAISEGLAGNEQFF.

V is TRBV6-1 and J is TRBJ2-7, with 9 positions matching TRBD1. Germline CDR1 and CDR2: MNHNS and SASEGT. J was trimmed by 5 bases and V by 6 bases; bases with no gene match: 8. This CDR3 spans 14 amino acids. CDR3 sequence reads: CASRNTGGDHEQYF. CDR3 DNA: TGTGCCAGCAGAAATACAGGGGGCGACCACGAGCAGTACTTC.

This chain links TRBV19 with TRBJ2-3, with 9 bases fitting TRBD2. Trimming cost V 6 bases and J 2 bases; bases outside gene matches: 9. Germline CDR1 is LNHDA and CDR2 is SQIVND (reference sequence). The CDR3 spans 16 residues. CDR3 DNA: TGTGCCAGTAGCACCTATAGCGGGAGAACCACAGATACGCAGTATTTT. Its translation is CASSTYSGRTTDTQYF.

The chain combines TRBV10-3 with TRBJ2-7; no reliable D call. Germline V CDR1 and CDR2: ENHRY, SYGVKD. CDR3 length: 18 amino acids. The germline V and J ends were trimmed by 2 bases and 0 bases, with 20 bases remaining between them. CDR3 in amino acids: CAISEPAAYPGNSYEQYF. The CDR3 DNA reads TGTGCCATCAGTGAGCCGGCAGCTTATCCAGGCAACTCCTACGAGCAGTACTTC.